This section outlines one T cell receptor beta chain sequence together with its context. The TCR library protocol was used to attach unique molecular identifiers. These identifiers were attached to individual cDNA molecules. TCRdb re-derived calls from the 5' RACE reads in MiXCR, one entry per CDR3 protein. The sample comprises approximately 65,000 distinct CDR3 sequences, around 9.9% of which are singletons, and 6.4% rests with the top ten. This specimen belongs to a study of early T cells in non-severe SARS-CoV-2 infection. About the study: Sequenced bulk RNA came from whole blood that was unsorted, and chains were unpaired.

The sequenced material came from whole blood. This TCR was sampled from an adult who was a healthcare worker with PCR-confirmed SARS-CoV-2 infection or an uninfected control (not recorded which).

In nucleotides, the CDR3 is TGTGCCAGCTCACCACACCGACAGAACACTGAAGCTTTCTTT. Protein product: CASSPHRQNTEAFF. The chain employs TRBV18 and TRBJ1-1; no clear D gene. This CDR3 spans 14 amino acids. Trimming left V 1 base short and J 1 base short, with 7 bases between. Germline V CDR1 and CDR2: KGHSH, LQKENI.